Below, 21 T cell receptor beta chains from the same sample are listed, as sequenced in a study of shared clonotypes between healthy human individuals. The method was immunoSEQ multiplex PCR; TCRdb's version includes in-frame clones alone and lacks a portion of them. Of about 2 million clones listed, over 85% are singletons. Sequenced: naive CD4+ T cells sorted from blood. Sample subset: CD45RA+ positively selected. These receptors were collected from a man in his late teens or twenties in good health.

V is TRBV9 and J is TRBJ1-4; D call uncertain. Trimming took off 0 bases at V and 0 bases at J, with 12 bases between the two ends. The germline V gene has CDR1 SGDLS and CDR2 YYNGEE. The CDR3 runs to 17 residues. The CDR3 DNA reads TGTGCCAGCAGCGTAGACGCCGTCCTTGCAACTAATGAAAAACTGTTTTTT. The encoded protein is CASSVDAVLATNEKLFF. Drawing the rest from reference TRBV9 and TRBJ1-4, the complete variable domain is DSGVTQTPKHLITATGQRVTLRCSPRSGDLSVYWYQQSLDQGLQFLIQYYNGEERAKGNILERFSAQQFPDLHSELNLSSLELGDSALYFCASSVDAVLATNEKLFFGSGTQLSVL.

The chain's CDR3 is CASSDDRDRLLGTEAFF. The CDR3 nucleotides are TGTGCCAGCAGTGACGACCGGGACAGGCTGCTCGGCACTGAAGCTTTCTTT. J is TRBJ1-1 and V is TRBV27; 8 bases line up with TRBD1. In germline, CDR1 is MNHEY, CDR2 SMNVEV (reference sequence). The CDR3 covers 17 residues. The V gene end was trimmed by 5 bases and the J gene end by 4 bases; junction bases not matched to a gene: 15.

The rearrangement uses TRBV5-4 and TRBJ2-1, with TRBD1 matching over 7 bases. The CDR3 contains 15 residues. Germline assignment: CDR1 SGHNT and CDR2 YYREEE (reference sequence). Trimming took 3 bases from V and 9 from J; bases not matched to a gene: 12. CDR3 sequence reads: CASSSRDRVVSEQFF. CDR3 DNA: TGTGCCAGCAGCTCCCGGGACAGAGTCGTGAGTGAGCAGTTCTTC. The full variable domain, its missing parts supplied by reference TRBV5-4 and TRBJ2-1, is ETGVTQSPTHLIKTRGQQVTLRCSSQSGHNTVSWYQQALGQGPQFIFQYYREEENGRGNFPPRFSGLQFPNYSSELNVNALELDDSALYLCASSSRDRVVSEQFFGPGTRLTVL.

The V call is TRBV15, the J call TRBJ1-1; D gene uncertain. Per the germline V gene, CDR1 is LNHNV and CDR2 is YYDKDF (reference sequence). V lost 4 bases and J 0 bases, leaving 6 bases between the germline ends. The CDR3 extends over 13 amino acids. CDR3 sequence reads: CATSKTVNTEAFF. CDR3 coding DNA: TGTGCCACCAGCAAAACAGTGAACACTGAAGCTTTCTTT.

This chain's CDR3 is CASSDLTSGSLWETQYF. The CDR3 DNA reads as TGTGCCAGCAGTGACTTGACTAGCGGGAGCCTATGGGAGACCCAGTACTTC. This chain joins TRBV6-1 and TRBJ2-5, with TRBD2 matching 12 bases. The germline V gene encodes CDR1 MNHNS and CDR2 SASEGT. The CDR3 spans 17 residues. The V segment lost 3 bases and the J segment 5 bases; nucleotides outside the gene matches: 10.

This clone is a singleton in its sample. In the same sample, other DNA sequences code for this CDR3. The chain has TRBV18 and TRBJ2-3; D is ambiguous. The germline V gene encodes CDR1 KGHSH and CDR2 LQKENI. V was pared by 1 base and J by 2 bases, with 10 bases between. This CDR3 is built from 15 residues. This chain's CDR3 is CASSPQGGVTDTQYF. The CDR3 region has the DNA TGTGCCAGCTCACCACAGGGTGGGGTCACAGATACGCAGTATTTT.

The CDR3 region is CASSWGLASTGELFF. DNA for the CDR3: TGTGCCAGCAGTTGGGGACTAGCAAGCACCGGGGAGCTGTTTTTT. The rearrangement joins TRBV6-5 to TRBJ2-2, with 9 bases matching TRBD2. The V and J ends lost 4 bases and 4 bases, in that order; junction bases with no gene match: 4. Germline V gives CDR1 MNHEY, CDR2 SVGAGI. The CDR3 runs to 15 residues.

V gene TRBV28 combines with J gene TRBJ1-2; 10 bases are shared with TRBD1. The length of the CDR3 is 16 residues. Germline V CDR1 and CDR2: MDHEN, SYDVKM. Trimming at V came to 8 bases and at J to 0 bases, leaving 9 bases not matched to a gene. CDR3 residues: CASWPGQGPTNYGYTF. The CDR3 bases are TGTGCCAGCTGGCCGGGACAGGGGCCGACTAACTATGGCTACACCTTC.

CDR3 in DNA: TGCGCCAGCACCATCGGGACAGTGAACACCGGGGAGCTGTTTTTT. This gives the protein CASTIGTVNTGELFF. The gene calls are TRBV5-1 and TRBJ2-2; 7 bases are a match to TRBD1. This CDR3 has 15 amino acids. Losses at the gene ends were 6 bases for V and 1 base for J; bases not matched to a gene: 6. Germline V gives CDR1 SGHRS, CDR2 YFSETQ.

This clone was recorded once. This chain links TRBV11-2 with TRBJ2-3; the D is unclear. CDR3 length: 13 amino acids. V was cut by 2 bases and J by 2 bases, with 5 bases left in between. CDR1 is SGHAT, CDR2 FQNNGV, per germline. The CDR3 here is CASSLQTTDTQYF. The CDR3 DNA reads as TGTGCCAGCAGCTTACAAACCACAGATACGCAGTATTTT.

This clone was counted a single time. For the CDR3, the DNA is TGTGCCAGCAGTGAATGGGCTAGCGGATTGACCTACGAGCAGTACTTC. Translating gives CASSEWASGLTYEQYF. V usage is TRBV2 and J usage is TRBJ2-7, with 7 nucleotides matching TRBD2. Per the germline V gene, CDR1 is SNHLY and CDR2 is FYNNEI. The V and J ends lost 2 bases and 2 bases, in that order; junction bases with no gene match: 9. The CDR3 has 16 amino acids. Variable domain in full (rest from reference TRBV2 and TRBJ2-7): EPEVTQTPSHQVTQMGQEVILRCVPISNHLYFYWYRQILGQKVEFLVSFYNNEISEKSEIFDDQFSVERPDGSNFTLKIRSTKLEDSAMYFCASSEWASGLTYEQYFGPGTRLTVT.

The chain has TRBV7-8 and TRBJ2-5; 9 bases agree with TRBD1. Near its end, the DNA agrees better with TRBJ2-7, so the J call may be wrong. This CDR3 contains 15 residues. Germline CDR1 and CDR2: SGHVS and FQNEAQ. CDR3 amino acids: CASSPGTGTPYEQYF. Written as DNA, the CDR3 is TGTGCCAGCAGCCCCGGGACAGGGACTCCCTACGAGCAGTACTTC.

This clone was recorded only once. CDR3 sequence: CASKQDSGNTIYF. The CDR3 DNA sequence: TGTGCCAGCAAACAGGACTCTGGAAACACCATATATTTT. The chain uses TRBV6-1 and TRBJ1-3, with TRBD1 as a possible D gene (5 bases). CDR3 size: 13 residues. CDR1 and CDR2 from the germline V gene are MNHNS and SASEGT. Trimming took 7 bases from V and 0 from J, leaving 7 bases between them.

In DNA form, the CDR3 reads TGTGCCAGTAGCCGGACAGGGAATAATGAAAAACTGTTTTTT. Amino acid sequence: CASSRTGNNEKLFF. The rearrangement uses TRBV19 and TRBJ1-4, with 8 bases that match TRBD1. V shed 6 bases, J shed 4 bases, and the junction held 4 bases outside the gene matches. Germline V gives CDR1 LNHDA, CDR2 SQIVND (reference sequence). The CDR3 loop spans 14 amino acids.

The chain uses TRBV5-1 and TRBJ2-5; D possibly corresponds to TRBD2 (6 bases). V lost 2 bases, J lost 5 bases, and 10 bases lay in between. Germline values: CDR1 SGHRS, CDR2 YFSETQ. This CDR3 spans 13 amino acids. The DNA of the CDR3 is TGCGCCAGCAGCTTCGCCGGGAGCGAGACCCAGTACTTC. Its protein product is CASSFAGSETQYF.

The V gene is TRBV11-2, the J gene TRBJ1-4; D gene uncertain. Trimming pared 2 bases from V and 8 bases from J, leaving 12 bases between. There are 14 residues in the CDR3. CDR1 and CDR2 from the germline V gene are SGHAT and FQNNGV. CDR3 sequence: CASSLNRVREKLFF. DNA for the CDR3: TGTGCCAGCAGCTTAAACAGAGTACGGGAAAAACTGTTTTTT.

The chain employs TRBV7-2 and TRBJ2-7; possible D gene TRBD1, 6 bases. Germline values: CDR1 SGHTA, CDR2 FQGNSA. The CDR3 length is 15 residues. Trimming pared 0 bases from V and 6 bases from J, leaving 15 bases between. The CDR3 coding sequence is TGTGCCAGCAGCTTAGCGGCAGGGGTGGCTCTCGAGCAGTACTTC. This translates into CASSLAAGVALEQYF.

This clone occurred a few times. The V and J genes are TRBV6-6 and TRBJ1-6, with D hard to call. V was cut by 2 bases and J by 6 bases, with 11 bases left in between. The CDR3 length is 15 residues. Germline CDR1 and CDR2: MNHNY and SVGAGI (reference sequence). CDR3 region: CASSYEDPGNSPLHF. The CDR3 coding sequence is TGTGCCAGCAGTTACGAGGACCCTGGTAATTCACCCCTCCACTTT.

V gene TRBV29-1 combines with J gene TRBJ2-7; no clear D. Between the trimmed V and J ends, which lost 3 bases and 6 bases, there was a span of 18 bases. CDR1 and CDR2 (germline): SQVTM, ANQGSEA. The CDR3 sequence is 14 residues long. The CDR3 sequence is CSVDLGWTSSEQYF. The CDR3 bases are TGCAGCGTTGACCTGGGATGGACCAGCAGCGAGCAGTACTTC.

V and J are TRBV2 and TRBJ2-5; 7 nucleotides agree with TRBD1. This CDR3 contains 15 residues. Germline V gene data show CDR1 as SNHLY and CDR2 as FYNNEI. With 5 bases clipped from V and 2 bases from J, the junction kept 8 bases outside the gene matches. CDR3 nucleotide sequence: TGTGCCAGCAGTTCCGCAGGGGGTGGGCAAGAGACCCAGTACTTC. This translates into CASSSAGGGQETQYF.

This chain joins TRBV6-1 and TRBJ2-7; 9 bases map to TRBD1. CDR3 length equals 15 residues. V was pared by 5 bases and J by 3 bases, with 8 bases of the junction left unmatched. Germline lookup yields CDR1 MNHNS and CDR2 SASEGT. The CDR3 DNA follows: TGTGCCAGCAGTATTCAGACGGGACAGGGCTACGAGCAGTACTTC. Translated, it gives CASSIQTGQGYEQYF.